This T cell receptor (beta chain) was retrieved from a study of response to subunit inactivated influenza vaccine. Study-level points and caveats: Authors suggested few new T cells are recruited by each seasonal influenza vaccination.

This clonotype was observed a few times. No antigen is known for it. CDR1 is DFQATT and CDR2 is SNEGSKA in the germline V gene (reference sequence). This CDR3 is built from 14 residues. V gave up 1 base and J gave up 2 bases; unmatched junction bases: 2. In TCRdb, the RT-PCR reads were re-called with MiXCR into one record per CDR3 protein. The sample records 800,000 or so distinct CDR3 sequences, approximately 21% being singletons. This receptor was identified in a man aged 45 to 65 who received an inactivated influenza vaccine. The rearrangement links TRBV20-1 to TRBJ1-5; TRBD1 matches 7 bases. Specimen: PBMCs from blood, collected about 5 days after vaccination. The CDR3 DNA sequence: TGCAGTGCTAGAGGACAGGGTGGCAATCAGCCCCAGCATTTT. Amino acid sequence: CSARGQGGNQPQHF.